The 23 T cell receptor beta chains below all came from one sample that was sequenced in a study of technical replicates of blood from several donors. The protocol was immunoSEQ multiplex PCR, while the TCRdb copy is restricted to in-frame clones and leaves out a portion. The sample holds roughly 66,000 clones, approximately 86% seen once. Sequences were obtained from PBMCs. The source of these receptors is a human donor in good health. Some clones in this sample may be carry-over from other donors' samples.

The chain joins TRBV5-1 to TRBJ2-7, with D tentatively TRBD2 (5 bases). CDR1 is SGHRS and CDR2 is YFSETQ in the germline V gene. The CDR3 consists of 13 residues. Trimming left V 4 bases short and J 4 bases short, with 12 bases between. The CDR3 DNA reads TGCGCCAGCAGCGTAGCGATGTTGTACGAGCAGTACTTC. This translates into CASSVAMLYEQYF.

J is TRBJ1-2 and V is TRBV9; D is undetermined. The CDR3 spans 16 residues. V gave up 4 bases and J gave up 4 bases, with 20 bases separating them. CDR1 and CDR2 from the germline V gene are SGDLS and YYNGEE. CDR3 bases: TGTGCCAGCAGCCCCCATCCGGGAAGAGCCGCCTATGGCTACACCTTC. It translates to CASSPHPGRAAYGYTF.

This clone was observed once. This chain uses TRBV11-2 with TRBJ2-1; TRBD1 matches at 8 bases. V dropped 3 bases and J dropped 3; count of bases not matched to a gene: 7. CDR3 length: 16 amino acids. Germline assignment: CDR1 SGHAT and CDR2 FQNNGV. CDR3 protein: CASSFAPGQDYNEQFF. The CDR3 coding sequence is TGTGCCAGCAGCTTTGCTCCGGGACAGGACTACAATGAGCAGTTCTTC.

The V and J genes are TRBV5-1 and TRBJ1-1; perhaps TRBD1 as D (5 bases). Germline CDR1 SGHRS, CDR2 YFSETQ. V was trimmed by 0 bases and J by 6 bases, leaving 12 bases between them. CDR3 length: 14 residues. The CDR3 nucleotides are TGCGCCAGCAGCTTGGCCGGGGGATACGCTGAAGCTTTCTTT. Its protein product is CASSLAGGYAEAFF.

The CDR3 sequence: CTSSRSYEPGAFF. The CDR3 DNA reads as TGCACCAGCAGCCGTTCTTATGAGCCCGGAGCTTTCTTT. The V call is TRBV1, the J call TRBJ1-1. TRBV1 corresponds to a pseudogene. The CDR3 is 13 amino acids.

This chain links TRBV11-1 with TRBJ1-6, with TRBD1 matching 7 bases. The J segment lost 0 bases and the V segment lost 4 bases, leaving 9 bases of the junction unmatched. CDR3 length equals 18 residues. Germline CDR1 SGHAT, CDR2 FQDESV (reference sequence). CDR3 sequence: CASSYALGQSSYNSPLHF. For the CDR3, the DNA is TGTGCCAGCAGCTATGCCCTGGGACAGAGCTCCTATAATTCACCCCTCCACTTT.

The chain is built from TRBV5-6 and TRBJ2-7; 9 positions agree with TRBD1. The CDR3 runs to 13 residues. Germline CDR1 reads SGHDT; CDR2 reads YYEEEE. J lost 5 bases, V lost 3 bases, and 3 bases had no gene match. In DNA form, the CDR3 reads TGTGCCAGCAGCTCGGACAGGGGTCACGAGCAGTACTTC. It encodes CASSSDRGHEQYF.

This chain connects TRBV6-6 to TRBJ2-1; 14 nucleotides line up with TRBD2. Germline loops: CDR1 MNHNY, CDR2 SVGAGI (reference sequence). V trimming: 6 bases; J trimming: 7 bases; junction bases outside the gene matches: 5. The CDR3 spans 15 residues. DNA of the CDR3: TGTGCCAGCAGCGAGGGACTAGCGGGAGTTAATGAGCAGTTCTTC. Encoded protein: CASSEGLAGVNEQFF.

The chain joins TRBV13 to TRBJ2-4, with 9 bases that match TRBD1. Unmatched junction bases numbered 5, after V lost 2 bases and J lost 6 bases. CDR1 is PRHDT and CDR2 is FYEKMQ in the germline V gene (reference sequence). The CDR3 sequence is 15 residues long. Here the CDR3 reads CASSLMGQGPNIQYF. CDR3 in DNA: TGTGCCAGCAGCTTAATGGGACAGGGACCAAACATTCAGTACTTC.

Here the CDR3 DNA reads TGCGCCAGCAGTCTTCAGGGGGAAAAACTGTTTTTT. This gives the protein CASSLQGEKLFF. The chain couples TRBV5-1 to TRBJ1-4, with D maybe TRBD1 (6 bases). The CDR3 sequence is 12 residues long. Trimming removed 5 bases from V and 8 bases from J, with 10 bases in between. The germline CDR1 and CDR2 sequences are SGHRS and YFSETQ.

In its sample, this clone was seen once. CDR3 bases: TGTGCCAGCAGCCGGGGACTAGCGGATGCCTACGAGCAGTACTTC. Amino acid sequence: CASSRGLADAYEQYF. The chain has TRBV6-5 and TRBJ2-7; 11 bases are a match to TRBD2. Germline values: CDR1 MNHEY, CDR2 SVGAGI. J was trimmed by 2 bases and V by 6 bases; bases with no gene match: 6. The CDR3 runs to 15 residues.

The J gene is TRBJ1-5, the V gene TRBV28, with D maybe TRBD1 (5 bases). CDR1 MDHEN and CDR2 SYDVKM come from the germline V gene. The ends were cut back, 8 bases at V and 7 bases at J, with 18 bases in the middle. The CDR3 is 14 amino acids. In DNA, the CDR3 is TGTGCCAGCCTTACCTCGTGGGGCGGACAGCCCCAGCATTTT. The encoded protein is CASLTSWGGQPQHF.

This chain uses TRBV30 with TRBJ2-1; TRBD2 aligns across 7 bases. The CDR3 runs to 14 residues. Germline CDR1 and CDR2: GTSNPN and SVGIG (reference sequence). J gave up 3 bases and V 4 bases, and 6 bases lay outside the gene matches. CDR3 nucleotides: TGTGCCTGGAATCAGCGGGGCCTCTACAATGAGCAGTTCTTC. Residues: CAWNQRGLYNEQFF.

This chain connects TRBV6-5 to TRBJ1-1; D possibly corresponds to TRBD1 (5 bases). Germline CDR1 MNHEY, CDR2 SVGAGI. Trimming shortened V by 10 bases and J by 3 bases, and 12 bases separated the two germline ends. CDR3 length: 12 residues. The CDR3 coding sequence is TGTGCCACCAGGGCCCCTGACACTGAAGCTTTCTTT. Residues: CATRAPDTEAFF.

This chain joins TRBV6-6 and TRBJ2-3; 8 bases fit TRBD2. There are 15 residues in the CDR3. The J segment lost 6 bases and the V segment lost 5 bases, leaving 10 bases of the junction unmatched. Germline assignment: CDR1 MNHNY and CDR2 SVGAGI (reference sequence). CDR3 residues: CASSDGGREADTQYF. The CDR3 coding sequence is TGTGCCAGCAGTGACGGCGGGCGGGAGGCGGATACGCAGTATTTT.

The chain couples TRBV5-6 to TRBJ1-2; D may be TRBD1 (5 bases). V lost 1 base, J lost 2 bases, and 12 bases lay in between. Germline V gives CDR1 SGHDT, CDR2 YYEEEE. The CDR3 extends over 15 amino acids. Written as DNA, the CDR3 is TGTGCCAGCAGCTTGCGGGGGACGGTAAACTATGGCTACACCTTC. Encoded protein: CASSLRGTVNYGYTF.

This chain links TRBV29-1 with TRBJ2-3; 12 bases are a match to TRBD2. J gave up 2 bases and V 6 bases, and 6 bases lay outside the gene matches. Looked up from germline, CDR1 is SQVTM and CDR2 is ANQGSEA. The CDR3 has 15 amino acids. The CDR3 is CSVNLAGGHTDTQYF. CDR3 sequence (DNA): TGCAGCGTGAACCTAGCGGGGGGGCACACAGATACGCAGTATTTT.

This clone was observed a handful of times. This chain links TRBV15 with TRBJ2-1; 14 nucleotides align to TRBD2. This CDR3 spans 15 amino acids. Looked up from germline, CDR1 is LNHNV and CDR2 is YYDKDF (reference sequence). V shed 6 bases, J shed 6 bases, and the junction held 4 bases outside the gene matches. In DNA form, the CDR3 reads TGTGCCACCAGAAACGGACTAGCGGGAGGCAATGAGCAGTTCTTC. This encodes CATRNGLAGGNEQFF.

The rearrangement links TRBV9 to TRBJ2-2, with no clear D. Per the germline V gene, CDR1 is SGDLS and CDR2 is YYNGEE. This CDR3 spans 15 amino acids. V lost 6 bases, J lost 2 bases, and 14 bases lay in between. CDR3 region: CASNVDGDNTGELFF. The CDR3 nucleotides read TGTGCCAGCAATGTAGACGGAGACAACACCGGGGAGCTGTTTTTT.

The chain is built from TRBV10-2 and TRBJ2-1; possible D gene TRBD2, 5 bases. From germline, CDR1 is WSHSY and CDR2 SAAADI. The CDR3 has 14 residues. V lost 8 bases and J lost 9, with 20 bases in between. CDR3: CASRVGGASAEQFF. Here the CDR3 DNA reads TGCGCCAGCCGGGTAGGAGGCGCCTCCGCTGAGCAGTTCTTC.

The chain links TRBV7-6 to TRBJ1-2; 7 nucleotides line up with TRBD1. This CDR3 is built from 16 residues. The V and J ends lost 4 bases and 7 bases, in that order; junction bases with no gene match: 15. CDR1 and CDR2 (germline): SGHVS, FNYEAQ. The CDR3 DNA sequence: TGTGCCAGCAGCTCCTCCCGGGACAGAGGGTTTTCTGGCTACACCTTC. Residues: CASSSSRDRGFSGYTF.

The chain carries TRBV13 and TRBJ1-4; tentative D call: TRBD1 (5 bases). Deletions cut 5 bases from V and 8 bases from J, with 12 bases between. The V gene's germline CDR1 is PRHDT and CDR2 FYEKMQ (reference sequence). CDR3 length: 13 amino acids. The CDR3 here is CASSPGGVEKLFF. The CDR3 DNA follows: TGTGCCAGCAGCCCCGGGGGGGTAGAAAAACTGTTTTTT.

The chain uses TRBV28 and TRBJ2-6, with D perhaps TRBD1 (6 bases). The germline gives CDR1 MDHEN, CDR2 SYDVKM. The CDR3 sequence is 18 residues long. Trimming took off 3 bases at V and 0 bases at J, with 15 bases between the two ends. In DNA form, the CDR3 reads TGTGCCAGCAGTTTTCGCCAGGGGAAAAACTCTGGGGCCAACGTCCTGACTTTC. The encoded protein is CASSFRQGKNSGANVLTF. The whole variable domain, filled in from reference TRBV28 and TRBJ2-6, reads DVKVTQSSRYLVKRTGEKVFLECVQDMDHENMFWYRQDPGLGLRLIYFSYDVKMKEKGDIPEGYSVSREKKERFSLILESASTNQTSMYLCASSFRQGKNSGANVLTFGAGSRLTVL.